The TCR beta chain described here comes from a study of Japanese encephalitis immunity and Zika vaccine responses (dated by TCRdb to the early 2020s). A note on the overall study: Included participants received three 5.0 ug doses of alum-adjuvanted ZPIV at weeks 0, 4 and 28. One dose of YFV vaccine (YF-VAX) was administered before ZPIV to some eleven participants, and 8 to 10 participants were flavivirus-naive. For TCR sequencing, about six representative participants were selected from each pre-vaccination group, and samples were taken at week 0 (after pre-vaccination, before ZPIV) and at week 52. TCR repertoires from a few flavivirus-naive individuals were also analyzed at weeks 2, 6 and 52 after the start of ZPIV vaccination. Some 11 participants were given two doses of JEV vaccine (IXIARO) 28 days apart, two to three months before the first ZPIV dose. The study asked whether earlier vaccination against Japanese encephalitis virus (JEV) or yellow fever virus (YFV) shaped CD4 T cell responses to the Zika vaccine. ZIKV peptides were 15-mers overlapping by 11 residues, selected for NetMHCpan/NetMHCII-predicted epitopes with affinity below 50 nM. The stimulations used peptide pools from ZIKV structural proteins divided into flavivirus-conserved and non-conserved sets, or JEV or YFV peptides that matched the pre-vaccination.

Libraries were prepared through 5' RACE. TCRbeta libraries were pooled in proportion to their sorted cell numbers before sequencing. Total RNA was extracted from the sorted cells with RNAzol RT, and cDNA was synthesized using an oligo(dT) primer and a template-switching oligo. Using Kapa HiFi, PCR amplified the TCRbeta V-CDR3-J region between a SMARTer oligo primer and a TCRbeta constant-region primer. Illumina adaptors and sample-specific index barcodes were added in a second PCR, followed by HighPrep bead cleanup and Bioanalyzer confirmation of a band of roughly 650 bp. Libraries were sequenced on an Illumina MiSeq with 2x151 bp paired-end reads. The source study handled its data this way. Reads were demultiplexed with an in-house Java program, and MiXCR assigned TCRbeta annotations and counted clonotypes. To assess repertoire overlap, Morisita-Horn indices from the R package vegan were used, along with UPGMA clustering and Circos plots of recurring clonotypes. Shannon diversity and richness were normalized to the highest possible value given the input cell numbers, yielding values from 0 to 1. CDR3beta sequences were aligned with MUSCLE, distances computed with SeqinR, and multidimensional scaling plotted in R. TCRdb handled the public reads itself, with Q25 trimming in fastp and clone calling in MiXCR, and kept productive beta chains. Every distinct CDR3 protein forms one entry, paired with its most common genes and DNA. Clone size and V and J calls follow TCRdb, not the original study. The sample contains roughly 510 distinct CDR3 sequences, roughly 2% of them found a single time. The ten largest clones capture 24% of the sample.

V and J are truncated by 5 bases and 5 bases respectively, leaving an intervening sequence of 13 bases. Reading the germline V gene gives CDR1 SNHLY and CDR2 FYNNEI. Measured from the cysteine to the phenylalanine, the CDR3 is 14 residues long. Here the CDR3 DNA is all that survives: 42 bases in frame from base 1. PBMCs were labeled with CellTrace CFSE and cultured for about 6 days in RPMI with around 8% human serum plus peptide pools at 0.9 to 1 ug/mL each. On a BD FACSAria, proliferating CD4 T cells were sorted without fixation as live CD56-CD19-CD16-CD3+CD4+ CFSE-low cells. The enrolled adults were healthy and tested seronegative for ZIKV, JEV, YFV, DENV and WNV on microneutralization screening. Samples were obtained from a phase 1, double-blinded, randomized, placebo-controlled trial of an alum-adjuvanted Zika purified-inactivated virus (ZPIV) vaccine. Peripheral blood mononuclear cells were isolated using a standard procedure and kept frozen in liquid nitrogen until needed.

This clonotype registers as large (0.1 to 1%) within its sample. It has no much larger one-base neighbor in the sample; base qualities were not kept. The paper as a whole reports these results and caveats: Peptide-pool deconvolution was not performed because of sample size limitations, and consequently the individual peptides driving cross-reactive responses were not identified. The samples grouped by participant and showed no similarity across individuals, which suggests that no public TCRs were detected. In JEV-pre-vaccinated donors, the repertoire richness of CD4 T cells responding to conserved ZIKV epitopes dropped significantly after ZPIV. Only a few individuals showed CD8 T cell responses to the ZIKV peptide pools, and those responses were of very low magnitude. Rather than the whole vaccinated cohort, the analysis covered just a subset of trial participants, namely those who received three doses and had adequate samples. Compared with YFV-pre-vaccinated donors, JEV-pre-vaccinated donors had higher repertoire similarity across time-points and stimulations, indicating that more clonotypes were common to ZIKV and JEV stimulation.

Material: antigen-activated CD4+ T cells from blood, cultured, obtained during a Zika inactivated vaccine study. The sequence came from an adult woman who received an inactivated Zika virus vaccine. The chain links TRBV2 with TRBJ1-5, with TRBD1 as a weak D call on 5 bases. The bases are TGTGCCAGCAGTCAGGGAGGGCCAGATCAGCCCCAGCATTTT. Its product reads: CASSQGGPDQPQHF.